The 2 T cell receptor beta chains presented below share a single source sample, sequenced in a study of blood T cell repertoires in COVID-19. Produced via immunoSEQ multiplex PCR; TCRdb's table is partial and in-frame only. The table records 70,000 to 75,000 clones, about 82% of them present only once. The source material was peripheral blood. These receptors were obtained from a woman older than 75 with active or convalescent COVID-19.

This chain's CDR3 is CASSQEVQARDTQYF. CDR3 bases: TGCGCCAGCAGCCAAGAAGTCCAGGCTCGGGATACGCAGTATTTT. V is TRBV4-3 and J is TRBJ2-3; D unresolved. The V end was cut by 0 bases, the J end by 6 bases, with 13 bases between. Per germline, CDR1 LGHNA and CDR2 YSLEER. The CDR3 consists of 15 residues.

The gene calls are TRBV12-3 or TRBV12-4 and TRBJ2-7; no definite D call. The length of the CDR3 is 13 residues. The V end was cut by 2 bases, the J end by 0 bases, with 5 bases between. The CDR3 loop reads CASSLTSSYEQYF. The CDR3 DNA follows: TGTGCCAGCAGTTTAACGAGCTCCTACGAGCAGTACTTC.